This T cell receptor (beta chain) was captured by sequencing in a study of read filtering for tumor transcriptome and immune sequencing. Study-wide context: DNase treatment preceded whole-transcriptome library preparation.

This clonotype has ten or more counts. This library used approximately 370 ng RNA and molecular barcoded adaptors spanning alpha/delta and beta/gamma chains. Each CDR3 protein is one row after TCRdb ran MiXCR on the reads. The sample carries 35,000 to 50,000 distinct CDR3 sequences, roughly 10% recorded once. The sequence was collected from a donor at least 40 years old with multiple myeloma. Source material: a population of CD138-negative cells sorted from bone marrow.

The CDR3 region has the DNA TGTGCCAGCTCACCGACAGTCTCAGATAATTCACCCCTCCACTTT. This codes for CASSPTVSDNSPLHF. The chain has TRBV18 and TRBJ1-6; maybe TRBD1 (5 bases). Deletions cut 3 bases from V and 5 bases from J, with 11 bases between. This CDR3 is 15 amino acids long. CDR1 KGHSH and CDR2 LQKENI come from the germline V gene.